Presented here are 20 T cell receptor beta chains from one specimen sequenced in a study of cytomegalovirus exposure and HLA in healthy donors. It was with 60 Vbeta and 13 Jbeta primers that the PCR ran. Sequencing used immunoSEQ multiplex PCR; TCRdb keeps in-frame clones, though not all of them. The sample includes some 200,000 clones, 60% to 85% of them seen just once. Material: PBMCs. The receptors shown here come from a girl aged 10-17 years in good health and CMV-seropositive.

V is TRBV2 and J is TRBJ1-1; no reliable D call. Trimming shortened V by 7 bases and J by 0 bases, and 12 bases separated the two germline ends. In germline, CDR1 is SNHLY, CDR2 FYNNEI. The CDR3 length is 14 residues. CDR3 loop: CASIPNSLNTEAFF. In nucleotides, the CDR3 is TGTGCCAGCATTCCTAACAGTTTGAACACTGAAGCTTTCTTT.

The gene calls are TRBV11-2 and TRBJ2-7; TRBD2 might be the D (6 bases). The CDR3 is 14 residues long. Germline V lookup: CDR1 SGHAT, CDR2 FQNNGV. Trimming took 2 bases from V and 1 from J, leaving 9 bases between them. CDR3: CASSLRLESYEQYF. The CDR3 DNA reads TGTGCCAGCAGCTTAAGACTAGAGTCCTACGAGCAGTACTTC.

The V and J genes are TRBV5-8 and TRBJ2-1; D not certain. The CDR3 is made up of 15 amino acids. V gave up 4 bases and J gave up 1 base, with 12 bases separating them. From germline, CDR1 is SGHTS and CDR2 YDEGEE. The CDR3 loop is CASSLVPQSYNEQFF. CDR3 DNA sequence: TGTGCCAGCAGCCTCGTCCCCCAGTCCTACAATGAGCAGTTCTTC.

The rearrangement uses TRBV4-2 and TRBJ1-1; D remains ambiguous. From germline, CDR1 is LGHNA and CDR2 YNFKEQ. V was clipped by 4 bases and J by 4 bases, with 16 bases between them. The CDR3 extends over 15 amino acids. The chain's CDR3 is CASSLLPGSGTEAFF. Here the CDR3 DNA reads TGTGCCAGCAGCCTCCTCCCAGGAAGTGGCACTGAAGCTTTCTTT.

The chain has TRBV6-1 and TRBJ2-7; tentatively, D is TRBD2 (5 bases). Germline V gene sequence: CDR1 MNHNS, CDR2 SASEGT. The CDR3 is made up of 13 amino acids. Trimming pared 7 bases from V and 2 bases from J, leaving 12 bases between. In DNA form, the CDR3 reads TGTGCCAGCACCGAGAGGGCAGCCTACGAGCAGTACTTC. This sequence encodes CASTERAAYEQYF.

A single count supports this clone. The CDR3 sequence is CATSPRDRVGYTF. As DNA, the CDR3 is TGTGCCACCAGCCCTCGAGACAGGGTTGGCTACACCTTC. The chain couples TRBV15 to TRBJ1-2, with 7 nucleotides matching TRBD1. Unmatched junction bases numbered 7, after V lost 5 bases and J lost 7 bases. This CDR3 comprises 13 residues. CDR1 is LNHNV and CDR2 is YYDKDF in the germline V gene (reference sequence). The full variable domain, in which reference TRBV15 and TRBJ1-2 provide the parts outside the CDR3, is DAMVIQNPRYQVTQFGKPVTLSCSQTLNHNVMYWYQQKSSQAPKLLFHYYDKDFNNEADTPDNFQSRRPNTSFCFLDIRSPGLGDTAMYLCATSPRDRVGYTFGSGTRLTVV.

J is TRBJ1-2 and V is TRBV6-4, with 9 positions matching TRBD1. This CDR3 spans 13 amino acids. Germline V gene sequence: CDR1 MRHNA, CDR2 SNTAGT. V dropped 5 bases and J dropped 8; count of bases not matched to a gene: 6. In DNA, the CDR3 is TGTGCCAGCAGTCCACAGGGGGCAGGAGGCTACACCTTC. Its translation: CASSPQGAGGYTF.

V gene TRBV15 combines with J gene TRBJ2-5, with TRBD2 matching over 8 bases. The CDR3 length is 15 residues. Per germline, CDR1 LNHNV and CDR2 YYDKDF (reference sequence). V shed 1 base and J 2 bases; nucleotides not matched to a gene: 3. This chain's CDR3 is CATSRVAGSQETQYF. The CDR3 DNA reads TGTGCCACCAGCAGAGTAGCGGGGAGTCAAGAGACCCAGTACTTC.

The chain is built from TRBV7-8 and TRBJ2-7; D unclear. Trimming stripped 4 bases from V and 0 bases from J, with 16 bases between. CDR3 length equals 16 residues. Germline values: CDR1 SGHVS, CDR2 FQNEAQ. CDR3 bases: TGTGCCAGCAGCTCAGCCCCTGCAGGCCGCTCCTACGAGCAGTACTTC. Its protein product is CASSSAPAGRSYEQYF.

The chain employs TRBV29-1 and TRBJ1-1; 8 positions agree with TRBD1. The CDR3 runs to 14 residues. Germline trimming cut 1 base from V and 1 base from J; bases unmatched to any gene: 2. The V gene's germline CDR1 is SQVTM and CDR2 ANQGSEA. This CDR3 is CSVEVQGENTEAFF. Written as DNA, the CDR3 is TGCAGCGTTGAAGTACAGGGGGAGAACACTGAAGCTTTCTTT.

The genes are TRBV7-6 and TRBJ2-1, with D tentatively TRBD2 (7 bases). Trimming shortened V by 7 bases and J by 10 bases, and 17 bases separated the two germline ends. There are 13 residues in the CDR3. The germline V gene encodes CDR1 SGHVS and CDR2 FNYEAQ. The CDR3 is CASNRGGVDEQFF. The DNA for the CDR3 is TGTGCCAGCAATAGGGGGGGGGTGGACGAGCAGTTCTTC. Based on the CDR3 plus reference TRBV7-6 and TRBJ2-1, the full variable domain is GAGVSQSPRYKVTKRGQDVALRCDPISGHVSLYWYRQALGQGPEFLTYFNYEAQQDKSGLPNDRFSAERPEGSISTLTIQRTEQRDSAMYRCASNRGGVDEQFFGPGTRLTVL.

The rearrangement joins TRBV7-8 to TRBJ2-2; 9 nucleotides agree with TRBD2. Germline-derived CDR1 and CDR2 are SGHVS and FQNEAQ. V dropped 5 bases and J dropped 7; count of bases not matched to a gene: 17. This CDR3 region has 18 residues. CDR3: CASSPTPGGGGFGGELFF. Here the CDR3 DNA reads TGTGCCAGCAGCCCAACACCGGGCGGGGGGGGTTTTGGCGGGGAGCTGTTTTTT.

This chain joins TRBV4-3 and TRBJ1-1, with D hard to call. Per the germline V gene, CDR1 is LGHNA and CDR2 is YSLEER. CDR3 length equals 14 residues. The V and J ends lost 1 base and 0 bases respectively, with 6 bases between them. CDR3 in amino acids: CASSQGELNTEAFF. Here the CDR3 DNA reads TGCGCCAGCAGCCAAGGAGAGTTGAACACTGAAGCTTTCTTT.

This clone was counted only a few times. The V and J genes are TRBV5-6 and TRBJ2-1, with TRBD2 matching over 8 bases. Germline CDR1 SGHDT, CDR2 YYEEEE. The V segment lost 6 bases and the J segment 9 bases; nucleotides outside the gene matches: 11. The CDR3 spans 14 residues. DNA of the CDR3: TGTGCCAGCATCTTCGGGGGGGCCGGGAGTGAGCAGTTCTTC. It yields the protein CASIFGGAGSEQFF.

This chain uses TRBV6-1 with TRBJ2-7; TRBD1 aligns across 9 bases. The CDR3 length is 14 residues. In germline, CDR1 is MNHNS, CDR2 SASEGT. The ends lost 2 bases at V and 6 bases at J; junction bases unmatched: 5. CDR3 coding DNA: TGTGCCAGCAGTGAATTAGGGACAGGGCTCGAGCAGTACTTC. It specifies CASSELGTGLEQYF.

V gene TRBV29-1 combines with J gene TRBJ2-1; TRBD2 is a possible D gene (7 bases). Germline-derived CDR1 and CDR2 are SQVTM and ANQGSEA. This CDR3 comprises 16 residues. Trimming left V 4 bases short and J 4 bases short, with 20 bases between. The CDR3 nucleotides are TGCAGCGTTGTTCCACTCGGGGAGGGGGTATACAATGAGCAGTTCTTC. Translation: CSVVPLGEGVYNEQFF.

V gene TRBV27 combines with J gene TRBJ2-1, with 9 bases aligning to TRBD1. The CDR3 extends over 14 amino acids. CDR1 is MNHEY and CDR2 is SMNVEV in the germline V gene (reference sequence). V gave up 8 bases and J gave up 8 bases; unmatched junction bases: 10. The CDR3 reads CASRPGTGFDEQFF. CDR3 DNA sequence: TGTGCCAGCCGTCCCGGGACAGGGTTTGATGAGCAGTTCTTC.

The CDR3 DNA follows: TGTGCCAGCAGCACCCTACAGGGAATGAACACTGAAGCTTTCTTT. Translated: CASSTLQGMNTEAFF. This sequence joins TRBV11-2 and TRBJ1-1, with D perhaps matching TRBD1 (6 bases). Trimming removed 5 bases at V and 0 bases at J, with 13 bases between. Germline V lookup: CDR1 SGHAT, CDR2 FQNNGV. The CDR3 sequence is 15 residues long. The variable domain in full, with the rest retrieved from reference TRBV11-2 and TRBJ1-1, is EAGVAQSPRYKIIEKRQSVAFWCNPISGHATLYWYQQILGQGPKLLIQFQNNGVVDDSQLPKDRFSAERLKGVDSTLKIQPAKLEDSAVYLCASSTLQGMNTEAFFGQGTRLTVV.

V gene TRBV6-6 combines with J gene TRBJ2-5; a weak D match, TRBD2 (6 bases). Between the trimmed V and J ends, which lost 6 bases and 4 bases, there was a span of 12 bases. This CDR3 has 13 amino acids. Germline values: CDR1 MNHNY, CDR2 SVGAGI (reference sequence). DNA for the CDR3: TGTGCCAGCAGGTGGGACTTTCGAGAGACCCAGTACTTC. Protein sequence: CASRWDFRETQYF.

The chain carries TRBV19 and TRBJ1-5; possibly TRBD1 for D (5 bases). Germline-derived CDR1 and CDR2 are LNHDA and SQIVND (reference sequence). V lost 4 bases and J lost 1, with 11 bases in between. This CDR3 contains 15 residues. The CDR3 DNA reads as TGTGCCAGTAGTAAACAGGAGGGAAGCAATCAGCCCCAGCATTTT. Its translation is CASSKQEGSNQPQHF.